The subject of this entry is one T cell receptor beta chain. Its antigen is not known. Germline CDR1 is MGHRA and CDR2 is YSYEKL. The trim removed 0 bases at V and 4 bases at J, leaving 5 bases unmatched. The CDR3 is 16 residues long. Genomic DNA served as template for TCR beta VDJ and CDR3 profiling. TCRdb reanalysed the reads using MiXCR and keeps one entry per CDR3 protein. The sample yields about 180,000 distinct CDR3 sequences, approximately 48% seen once. The data belong to a study of CD8+CD57+ T cells in acquired aplastic anemia. Sequencing was done on patients that had shown CD8+CD57+ cell expansion by flow cytometry. Points from the study as a whole: The number of CD8+ CDR3 sequences shared by patients and controls was under 35.

Sequenced: sorted CD4+, CD8+, or CD8+CD57+ T cells (not recorded which) from PBMCs. The TCR sequence derives from a human donor with aplastic anemia. The chain couples TRBV4-1 to TRBJ2-1, with 8 bases fitting TRBD2. The CDR3 here is CASSQEWGGGYNEQFF. Written as DNA, the CDR3 is TGCGCCAGCAGCCAAGAATGGGGCGGGGGGTACAATGAGCAGTTCTTC.